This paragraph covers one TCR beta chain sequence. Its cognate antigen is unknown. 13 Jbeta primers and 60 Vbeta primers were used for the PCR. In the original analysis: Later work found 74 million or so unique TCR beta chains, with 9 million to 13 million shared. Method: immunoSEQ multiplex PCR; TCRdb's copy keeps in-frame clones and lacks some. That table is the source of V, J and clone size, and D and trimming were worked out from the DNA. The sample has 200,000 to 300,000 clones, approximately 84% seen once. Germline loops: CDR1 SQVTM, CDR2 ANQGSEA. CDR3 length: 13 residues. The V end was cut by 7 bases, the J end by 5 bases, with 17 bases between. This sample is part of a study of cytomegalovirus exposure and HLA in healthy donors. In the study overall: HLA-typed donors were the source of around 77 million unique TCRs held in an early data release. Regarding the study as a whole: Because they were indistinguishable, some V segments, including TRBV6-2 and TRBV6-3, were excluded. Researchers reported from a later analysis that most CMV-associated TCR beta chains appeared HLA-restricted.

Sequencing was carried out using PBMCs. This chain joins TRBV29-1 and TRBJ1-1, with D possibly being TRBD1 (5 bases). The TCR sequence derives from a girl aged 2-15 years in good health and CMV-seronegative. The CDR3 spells CSASRVTGTEAFF. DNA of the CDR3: TGCAGCGCTTCCAGGGTTACCGGGACTGAAGCTTTCTTT.